This TCR beta chain derives from a study of T cells in Graves' hyperthyroidism and ophthalmopathy. Trimming took 5 bases from V and 2 from J, leaving 11 bases between them. This CDR3 region has 14 residues. CDR1 LNHDA and CDR2 SQIVND come from the germline V gene (reference sequence). Researchers amplified the TCR beta CDR3 regions from RNA transcripts. HTBI primers were the set used in a first-round RT-PCR of the TCR CDR3. TCRdb called the multiplex PCR reads again in MiXCR, with one record for every CDR3 protein. In the table there are roughly 750,000 distinct CDR3 sequences, approximately 16% of which are singletons.

Sequencing was done on a sample of blood. V and J are TRBV19 and TRBJ2-3; D gene unclear. The source is a man younger than 35 with Graves' hyperthyroidism. CDR3 nucleotide sequence: TGTGCCAGTAGTGGAAACGGATTCACAGATACGCAGTATTTT. It yields the protein CASSGNGFTDTQYF.